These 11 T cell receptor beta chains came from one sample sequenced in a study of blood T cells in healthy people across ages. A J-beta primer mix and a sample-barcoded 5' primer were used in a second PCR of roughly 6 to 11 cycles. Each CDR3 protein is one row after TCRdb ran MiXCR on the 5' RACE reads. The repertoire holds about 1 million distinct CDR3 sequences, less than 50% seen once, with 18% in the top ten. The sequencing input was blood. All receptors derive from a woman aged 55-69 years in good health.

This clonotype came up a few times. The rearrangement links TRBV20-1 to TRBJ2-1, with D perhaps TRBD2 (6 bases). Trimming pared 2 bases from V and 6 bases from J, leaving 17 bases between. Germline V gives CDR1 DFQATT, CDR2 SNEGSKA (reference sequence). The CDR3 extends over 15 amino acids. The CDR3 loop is CSARIKRVFINEQFF. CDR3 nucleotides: TGCAGTGCTAGAATCAAGCGGGTATTCATCAATGAGCAGTTCTTC.

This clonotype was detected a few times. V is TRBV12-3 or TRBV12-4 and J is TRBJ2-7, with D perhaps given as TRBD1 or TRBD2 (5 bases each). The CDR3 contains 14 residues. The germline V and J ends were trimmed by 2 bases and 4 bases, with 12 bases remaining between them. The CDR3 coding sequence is TGTGCCAGCAGTTTAAATTATGGGGGATACGAGCAGTACTTC. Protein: CASSLNYGGYEQYF.

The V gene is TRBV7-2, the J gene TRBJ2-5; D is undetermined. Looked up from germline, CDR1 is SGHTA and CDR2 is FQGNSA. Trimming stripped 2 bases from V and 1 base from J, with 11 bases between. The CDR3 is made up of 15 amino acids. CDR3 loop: CASSLFVAPQETQYF. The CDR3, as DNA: TGTGCCAGCAGCTTATTCGTGGCACCCCAAGAGACCCAGTACTTC.

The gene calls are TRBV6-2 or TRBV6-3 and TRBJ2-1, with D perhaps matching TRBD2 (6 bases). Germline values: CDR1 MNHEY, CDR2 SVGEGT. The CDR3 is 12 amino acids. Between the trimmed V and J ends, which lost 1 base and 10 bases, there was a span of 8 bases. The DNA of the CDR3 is TGTGCCAGCAGTTACTTTGCGGGAGAGCAGTTCTTC. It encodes CASSYFAGEQFF.

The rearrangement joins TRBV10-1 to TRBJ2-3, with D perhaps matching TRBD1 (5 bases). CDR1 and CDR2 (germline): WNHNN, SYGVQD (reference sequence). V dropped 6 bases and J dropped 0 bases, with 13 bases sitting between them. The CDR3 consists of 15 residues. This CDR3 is CASSKGQASTDTQYF. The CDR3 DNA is TGCGCCAGCAGCAAAGGACAAGCAAGCACAGATACGCAGTATTTT.

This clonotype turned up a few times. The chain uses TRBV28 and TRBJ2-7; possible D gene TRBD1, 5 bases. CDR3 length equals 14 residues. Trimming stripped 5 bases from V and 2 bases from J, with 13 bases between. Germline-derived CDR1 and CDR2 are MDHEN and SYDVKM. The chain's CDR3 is CASSPDRIAYEQYF. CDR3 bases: TGTGCCAGCAGTCCCGACAGAATAGCCTACGAGCAGTACTTC.

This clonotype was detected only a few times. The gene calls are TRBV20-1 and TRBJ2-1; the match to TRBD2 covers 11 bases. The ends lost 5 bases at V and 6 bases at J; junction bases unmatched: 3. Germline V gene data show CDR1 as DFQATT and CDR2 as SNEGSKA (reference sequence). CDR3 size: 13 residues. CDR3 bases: TGCAGTGCTGACGGGACTAGCGGCAATGAGCAGTTCTTC. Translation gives CSADGTSGNEQFF.

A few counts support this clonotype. In DNA, the CDR3 is TGTGCCATCAGTGCCGGCGTCAGACGTAAATACGAGCAGTACTTC. Protein: CAISAGVRRKYEQYF. This chain uses TRBV10-3 with TRBJ2-7; D gene ambiguous. V was cut by 4 bases and J by 4 bases, with 17 bases left in between. Germline V gene data show CDR1 as ENHRY and CDR2 as SYGVKD. This CDR3 contains 15 residues.

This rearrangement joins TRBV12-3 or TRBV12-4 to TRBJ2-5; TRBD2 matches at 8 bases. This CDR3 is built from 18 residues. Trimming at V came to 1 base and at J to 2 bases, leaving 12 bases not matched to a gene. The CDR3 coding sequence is TGTGCCAGCAGTTTAGGCGCGGTAGGCGGGGGGTTACAAGAGACCCAGTACTTC. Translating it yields CASSLGAVGGGLQETQYF.

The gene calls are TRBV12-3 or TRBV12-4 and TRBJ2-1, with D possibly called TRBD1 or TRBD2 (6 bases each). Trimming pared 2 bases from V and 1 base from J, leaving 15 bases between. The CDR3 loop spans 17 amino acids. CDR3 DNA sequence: TGTGCCAGCAGTTTAAAGGGGGTCGGGAGATCCTACAATGAGCAGTTCTTC. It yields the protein CASSLKGVGRSYNEQFF.

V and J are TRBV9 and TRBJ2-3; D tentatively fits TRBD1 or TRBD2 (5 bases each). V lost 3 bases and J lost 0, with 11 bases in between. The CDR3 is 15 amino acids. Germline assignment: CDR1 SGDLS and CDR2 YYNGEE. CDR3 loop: CASSAPGRSTDTQYF. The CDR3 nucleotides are TGTGCCAGCAGCGCCCCGGGACGGAGCACAGATACGCAGTATTTT. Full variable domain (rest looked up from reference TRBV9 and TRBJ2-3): DSGVTQTPKHLITATGQRVTLRCSPRSGDLSVYWYQQSLDQGLQFLIQYYNGEERAKGNILERFSAQQFPDLHSELNLSSLELGDSALYFCASSAPGRSTDTQYFGPGTRLTVL.